The following is a T cell receptor beta chain sequence with its context. This clone's antigen is unknown. No base quality values were provided; no much bigger clone lies one nucleotide off. This sample stems from a study of cytomegalovirus exposure and HLA in healthy donors (dated by TCRdb to between 2016 and 2019). Background on the whole study: In an earlier analysis of several hundred of the donors, around 300 Gb of sequence data and just under 120 million unique TCR beta sequences from roughly 200 million T cells were reported. About 310 gigabases of sequencing data and approximately 80 million unique TCR sequences were included in an early release covering under 650 HLA-typed donors. The genetic ancestry cluster associated with self-reported Caucasian donors included 80% to 90% of the roughly 400 genotyped donors. The study was designed to test whether signatures of past pathogen exposure could be identified by cataloging public T cell receptors. The study profiled the T cell repertoires of hundreds of subjects by immunosequencing and related them to cytomegalovirus serostatus. In addition to the first cohort of hundreds of subjects, a separate validation cohort of about 120 different subjects was used. To predict cytomegalovirus infection status, the study brought together high-throughput TCR immunosequencing, statistical association of individual TCRs with disease status, and machine learning. A later analysis re-examined previously published TCR beta repertoires from around 670 donors and added high-resolution HLA genotyping to investigate patterns of TCR occurrence. In the later analysis, no new phenotypic data were used to find candidate immune exposures; instead, reliance was placed on TCR beta sequences and their occurrence across donors. An earlier analysis of some 500 of the donors used high-throughput TCR beta sequencing to judge whether each TCR beta V gene segment behaved as functional or pseudogenic. Alongside the repertoire data, information on donor age, sex, ethnicity and CMV serostatus was compiled. A later genetic analysis used genome-wide SNP genotypes for about 60% of the roughly 700 donors, treating that subset as a discovery cohort. All discovery cohort repertoires had been generated using a single sequencing platform. Both class I and class II loci were covered by HLA typing, at four-digit resolution. The number of typed donors differed by locus: 629-630 for A, B, C, DRB1 and DQB1; approximately 530 for DQA1; some 610 for DPA1; and around 450 for DPB1. Because of strong linkage in the cohort, five DR-DQ haplotypes were treated as single units for association and clustering. Among 300 to 450 genotyped donors of the cohort, an average of approximately 240,000 unique TCR beta nucleotide sequences were sequenced per donor, roughly 18% of them non-productive. Overall study results and their limits: In a later analysis, most CMV-associated TCR beta chains were found to appear HLA-restricted, with HLA associations seemingly driven largely by CMV exposure. In a later analysis, HLA-associated TCR beta chains showed more clonal expansion and lower generation probabilities than non-associated chains that were equally common. Sequencing depth was assumed to be roughly uniform across donors in the presence/absence analyses, though that assumption may not hold. A later genetic analysis associated a missense DCLRE1C variant with V-gene and J-gene trimming of TCR beta chains, and an independent cohort replicated the association. Only TCR beta chains were sequenced in this cohort, and the absence of alpha or paired-chain data limited detectable features. Specific HLA alleles were associated with over 15,000 TCR beta sequences at a false discovery rate of 0.05 in a later analysis. The earlier analysis of some 540 of the donors excluded 15 to 20 rarely observed V segments, including chromosome 9 orphons, because counts were too low. A further reported finding was that TCR beta sequences accurately predicted the HLA-A and HLA-B alleles for most subjects in the first cohort. In a later analysis, TCR association rates were found to vary across HLA loci, with the most associated TCRs seen for DRB1 alleles and the fewest for HLA-C alleles. A later genetic analysis reported fewer N-insertions in productive TCRs among donors in an Asian-associated ancestry cluster than the approximately 700-donor mean. Correlated functional status among segregating V segments might be attributable to linkage disequilibrium, but an unknown experimental factor could not be ruled out. The authors suggested that the approach could potentially be generalized to other disease states and immunological phenotypes. Several of the top co-occurrence clusters appeared to be linked to parvovirus B19, influenza, CMV and Epstein-Barr virus, according to a later analysis. The sequencing pipeline was judged likely to have produced a cluster of highly shared sequence variants as a technical artifact. Cytomegalovirus status was reported to be diagnosed by the classifier with high specificity and sensitivity in both the original and validation cohorts. Because the 87-base-pair reads could not distinguish some IMGT-functional V segments, including TRBV6-2 and TRBV6-3, those segments were excluded. In the study, roughly 160 TCR beta chains were listed as associated with cytomegalovirus. Immune exposure information for the cohort was limited to CMV serostatus. Strong co-occurrence of HLA alleles, especially DR and DQ, made assigning TCR associations to individual alleles difficult. Because HLA typing was missing for some donors at each locus, association tests included only the typed subset. Most TCR sequences were seen in very few donors, while some public TCRs were found in many individuals. An earlier analysis of approximately 590 of the donors showed that most TCR beta V segments appeared in productive rearrangements either about 87% or about 30% of the time, which broadly matched IMGT annotations. In vitro tests confirmed that a few of the cytomegalovirus-associated TCR beta chains recognize cytomegalovirus antigens.

The library came from the immunoSEQ multiplex PCR assay. A mixture of 60 forward primers for TCR Vbeta segments and 13 reverse primers for TCR Jbeta segments was used in the multiplex PCR. A multiplex PCR assay on genomic DNA amplified the CDR3 region of rearranged TCR beta genes. The amplified TCR beta libraries were sequenced on the Illumina HiSeq System as 87-base-pair reads. Regarding the original processing steps: A later analysis counted about 80 million unique TCR beta chains across the 700 or so repertoires, and 10 million to 12 million of these chains were shared by at least two donors. Raw reads were error-corrected and collapsed into unique sequences with a nearest-neighbor algorithm that merged closely related sequences to remove PCR and sequencing errors. To assign V, D and J gene segments, CDR3 sequences were aligned to IMGT reference sequences. For a sequence to be retained, at least a six-nucleotide match to both a V gene segment and a J gene segment was required. Rearrangements were classified as productive when the CDR3 lacked stop codons and remained in frame with V and J, and all other rearrangements were classified as non-productive. Following IMGT convention, CDR3 was defined as the stretch from the second conserved V-encoded cysteine up to the conserved J-encoded phenylalanine. In an earlier analysis of some 550 of the donors, sequences lacking an unambiguous match to a single V gene segment were excluded. An earlier analysis of around 600 of the donors classified V segments as functional when productive rearrangements were above 56.7% and as segregating when the standard deviation between donors was above 5%. A statistical classification framework was built to diagnose cytomegalovirus status from the catalog of TCR beta chain sequences. V and J gene assignment, in a later analysis, came from comparing TCR nucleotide sequences with IMGT/GENE-DB human TR gene sequences. A later analysis assigned CDR3 sequences and most-parsimonious VDJ recombination scenarios with the TCRdist pipeline. In a later analysis, each TCR beta chain was defined by its CDR3 amino acid sequence together with its V-gene family, and reads lacking a unique V-gene family were excluded. To address suspected cross-contamination and a sequencing artifact, a later analysis removed a few hundred highly shared, low-generation-probability nucleotide sequences. A later analysis calculated a clonal expansion index for each public chain from normalized within-repertoire ranks of inferred template counts. In a later analysis, generation probabilities were computed using a VDJ recombination model fitted to out-of-frame rearrangements, and the results were checked against IGoR. A later analysis scored TCR-TCR, TCR-HLA and TCR-CMV co-occurrence with hypergeometric tests, applying a repertoire-size bias correction to TCR pairs. False discovery rates were estimated in a later analysis by permuting HLA or CMV assignments 20 times. In a later analysis, co-occurring TCRs were grouped with DBSCAN, and TCRdist sequence similarity was added when clustering was performed within HLA-allele-positive subsets. Repertoires with fewer than 30,000 or more than 120,000 public chains, plus five repertoires with anomalous nucleotide sharing, were excluded from co-occurrence clustering. Here the immuneACCESS table is served through TCRdb, limited to in-frame sequences with V and J called. Missing clones are a known gap in these copies; in checked studies unresolved V genes cover under half, and the rest lacks a known reason. The V and J calls and clone size come from that table; D and trimming were worked out from the DNA. The sample includes 55,000 to 70,000 clones, with more than 75% observed a single time. The top ten hold 7.8% of the sample.

In total, approximately 700 healthy bone marrow donors made up the cohort. At the time of sampling, every cohort member was nominally healthy, though immune exposures that went unrecorded were likely present. The donor tested CMV seropositive, placing the donor among the approximately 290 seropositive members of the cohort. Each donor provided a peripheral blood sample, and peripheral blood mononuclear cells were used for TCR beta sequencing. The Qiagen DNeasy Blood Extraction Kit was used to extract genomic DNA from the blood cell samples. V is pared back by 5 bases and J by 3 bases, with 14 bases lying between the germline termini. The cysteine opens and the phenylalanine closes a CDR3 of 15 amino acids. The entry retains the CDR3 DNA only, 45 bases that are in frame from base 1. The germline V gene encodes CDR1 SEHNR and CDR2 FQNEAQ (reference sequence).

The clonotype comes from a young man in good health and CMV-seropositive. The sequenced material came from PBMCs. Recombination connected TRBV7-9 to TRBJ2-1; matching of 5 bases hints at TRBD2 as the D gene. The nucleotides read TGTGCCAGCAGCCCCGCAAGCGGAGGCTACAATGAGCAGTTCTTC. This yields the protein CASSPASGGYNEQFF.